A selection of T cell receptor beta chains follows, all from one sample in a study of blood T cell repertoires in COVID-19. The data were produced by immunoSEQ multiplex PCR, yet TCRdb's version contains in-frame clones alone and is incomplete. Here the sample spans approximately 250,000 clones, 84% being singletons. The sequenced material came from peripheral blood. These receptors were obtained from a woman between 40 and 50 years old who had recovered from COVID-19. The CDR3 runs from the conserved cysteine through the conserved F or W. The order of the fields is J gene, V gene, D gene, clone size, CDR3 protein, CDR3 DNA. D genes are given only for firm matches. Expanded clones get a size class; other rows say once, few or many, or leave the size out.

j_gene: TRBJ2-2
v_gene: TRBV9
d_gene: NA
abundance: NA
CDR3aa: CASSARSGAGELFF
CDR3nt: TGTGCCAGCAGCGCCAGGTCCGGCGCCGGGGAGCTGTTTTTT

j_gene: TRBJ1-1
v_gene: TRBV20-1
d_gene: TRBD1
abundance: many
CDR3aa: CSASGTGAILNTEAFF
CDR3nt: TGCAGTGCTAGTGGGACAGGGGCCATACTGAACACTGAAGCTTTCTTT

j_gene: TRBJ1-2
v_gene: TRBV27
d_gene: TRBD1
abundance: NA
CDR3aa: CASTQPGQGRGYTF
CDR3nt: TGTGCCAGCACCCAACCCGGACAGGGGAGAGGCTACACCTTC

j_gene: TRBJ1-1
v_gene: TRBV5-6
d_gene: NA
abundance: NA
CDR3aa: CASSPWGVGNTEAFF
CDR3nt: TGTGCCAGCAGCCCTTGGGGCGTTGGGAACACTGAAGCTTTCTTT

j_gene: TRBJ2-1
v_gene: TRBV5-6
d_gene: TRBD1
abundance: NA
CDR3aa: CASSLRQGVYNEQFF
CDR3nt: TGTGCCAGCAGCTTACGCCAGGGGGTGTACAATGAGCAGTTCTTC

j_gene: TRBJ2-3
v_gene: TRBV12-5
d_gene: NA
abundance: NA
CDR3aa: CASGLVRGLKAPDTQYF
CDR3nt: TGTGCTAGTGGTTTGGTAAGAGGGCTTAAAGCGCCAGATACGCAGTATTTT

j_gene: TRBJ1-1
v_gene: TRBV28
d_gene: NA
abundance: NA
CDR3aa: CASSGTLNTEAFF
CDR3nt: TGTGCCAGCAGCGGGACACTGAACACTGAAGCTTTCTTT

j_gene: TRBJ2-7
v_gene: TRBV19
d_gene: TRBD1
abundance: NA
CDR3aa: CASSTKGQGAPYEQYF
CDR3nt: TGTGCCAGTAGTACGAAGGGACAGGGGGCTCCCTACGAGCAGTACTTC

j_gene: TRBJ1-3
v_gene: TRBV5-1
d_gene: NA
abundance: few
CDR3aa: CASSLAGDSGNTIYF
CDR3nt: TGCGCCAGCAGCTTGGCCGGAGACTCTGGAAACACCATATATTTT

j_gene: TRBJ1-2
v_gene: TRBV6-2/TRBV6-3
d_gene: TRBD1
abundance: few
CDR3aa: CASSHRDRVPGYTF
CDR3nt: TGTGCCAGCAGTCACCGGGACAGGGTACCTGGCTACACCTTC

j_gene: TRBJ1-2
v_gene: TRBV5-1
d_gene: NA
abundance: NA
CDR3aa: CASTPGPEINYGYTF
CDR3nt: TGCGCCAGCACCCCGGGTCCGGAGATTAACTATGGCTACACCTTC

j_gene: TRBJ2-5
v_gene: TRBV9
d_gene: TRBD2
abundance: NA
CDR3aa: CASSVGASGGIQETQYF
CDR3nt: TGTGCCAGCAGCGTAGGTGCTAGCGGGGGGATCCAAGAGACCCAGTACTTC

j_gene: TRBJ2-3
v_gene: TRBV19
d_gene: TRBD1
abundance: NA
CDR3aa: CASSAQGTAAHTDTQYF
CDR3nt: TGTGCCAGTAGTGCCCAGGGGACAGCAGCCCACACAGATACGCAGTATTTT

j_gene: TRBJ1-4
v_gene: TRBV28
d_gene: NA
abundance: NA
CDR3aa: CASSLQGSDEKLFF
CDR3nt: TGTGCCAGCAGTCTCCAGGGGAGCGATGAAAAACTGTTTTTT

j_gene: TRBJ2-1
v_gene: TRBV25-1
d_gene: TRBD1
abundance: NA
CDR3aa: CASSALGQGNNEQFF
CDR3nt: TGTGCCAGCAGTGCTTTGGGACAGGGAAACAATGAGCAGTTCTTC

j_gene: TRBJ2-3
v_gene: TRBV5-1
d_gene: TRBD2
abundance: NA
CDR3aa: CASSLGGGGADTQYF
CDR3nt: TGCGCCAGCAGCTTGGGCGGGGGAGGCGCAGATACGCAGTATTTT

j_gene: TRBJ2-5
v_gene: TRBV3-1/TRBV3-2
d_gene: TRBD2
abundance: NA
CDR3aa: CASSQLGGSGETQYF
CDR3nt: TGTGCCAGCAGCCAACTCGGGGGGTCCGGGGAGACCCAGTACTTC

j_gene: TRBJ2-3
v_gene: TRBV10-2
d_gene: TRBD2
abundance: NA
CDR3aa: CASSIGGGITDTQYF
CDR3nt: TGCGCCAGCAGTATTGGGGGGGGGATCACAGATACGCAGTATTTT

j_gene: TRBJ1-4
v_gene: TRBV19
d_gene: TRBD1
abundance: NA
CDR3aa: CASREPGQGKKLFF
CDR3nt: TGTGCCAGTAGGGAGCCGGGACAGGGGAAAAAACTGTTTTTT

j_gene: TRBJ2-1
v_gene: TRBV5-1
d_gene: NA
abundance: NA
CDR3aa: CASSFGLGGDNEQFF
CDR3nt: TGCGCCAGCAGCTTTGGACTGGGCGGGGACAATGAGCAGTTCTTC

j_gene: TRBJ1-1
v_gene: TRBV7-9
d_gene: TRBD1
abundance: NA
CDR3aa: CASSSSDRPNTEAFF
CDR3nt: TGTGCCAGCAGCTCATCGGACAGGCCGAACACTGAAGCTTTCTTT

j_gene: TRBJ2-3
v_gene: TRBV19
d_gene: TRBD2
abundance: NA
CDR3aa: CASSTRTSGFTDTQYF
CDR3nt: TGTGCCAGTAGTACTCGGACTAGCGGCTTCACAGATACGCAGTATTTT

j_gene: TRBJ1-6
v_gene: TRBV29-1
d_gene: NA
abundance: NA
CDR3aa: CSEARSSYNSPLHF
CDR3nt: TGCAGCGAGGCCCGGAGCTCCTATAATTCACCCCTCCACTTT

j_gene: TRBJ2-7
v_gene: TRBV7-2
d_gene: NA
abundance: NA
CDR3aa: CASSPGTNPRDEQYF
CDR3nt: TGTGCCAGCAGCCCAGGGACAAACCCGCGGGACGAGCAGTACTTC

j_gene: TRBJ2-1
v_gene: TRBV5-4
d_gene: NA
abundance: NA
CDR3aa: CASQKQTGGAYNEQFF
CDR3nt: TGTGCCAGCCAGAAACAAACAGGTGGGGCCTACAATGAGCAGTTCTTC

j_gene: TRBJ2-5
v_gene: TRBV18
d_gene: TRBD2
abundance: NA
CDR3aa: CASSPTGLAGETQYF
CDR3nt: TGTGCCAGCTCACCAACGGGACTAGCCGGAGAGACCCAGTACTTC

j_gene: TRBJ2-7
v_gene: TRBV5-1
d_gene: TRBD1
abundance: NA
CDR3aa: CASTNQDRGNYEQYF
CDR3nt: TGCGCCAGCACTAATCAGGACAGGGGGAACTACGAGCAGTACTTC

j_gene: TRBJ1-2
v_gene: TRBV18
d_gene: TRBD1
abundance: NA
CDR3aa: CASSPSGQGAMSYTF
CDR3nt: TGTGCCAGCTCACCTTCTGGACAGGGGGCGATGAGCTACACCTTC

j_gene: TRBJ2-3
v_gene: TRBV29-1
d_gene: NA
abundance: NA
CDR3aa: CSVEHGTDTQYF
CDR3nt: TGCAGCGTTGAACATGGCACAGATACGCAGTATTTT

j_gene: TRBJ1-6
v_gene: TRBV6-5
d_gene: TRBD1
abundance: NA
CDR3aa: CATTLQGLGSPLHF
CDR3nt: TGTGCCACAACCCTACAGGGGTTAGGTTCACCCCTCCACTTT

j_gene: TRBJ2-1
v_gene: TRBV2
d_gene: TRBD2
abundance: NA
CDR3aa: CASNERGNTLNNEQFF
CDR3nt: TGTGCCAGCAATGAGCGGGGGAACACATTGAACAATGAGCAGTTCTTC

j_gene: TRBJ2-7
v_gene: TRBV1
d_gene: NA
abundance: NA
CDR3aa: CTSSLDWGDGYEQYF
CDR3nt: TGCACCAGCAGCCTAGATTGGGGCGACGGCTACGAGCAGTACTTC

j_gene: TRBJ2-2
v_gene: TRBV3-1/TRBV3-2
d_gene: NA
abundance: NA
CDR3aa: CASSQGGGGLFTGELFF
CDR3nt: TGTGCCAGCAGCCAAGGCGGCGGGGGCCTATTCACCGGGGAGCTGTTTTTT

j_gene: TRBJ2-2
v_gene: TRBV11-2
d_gene: NA
abundance: once
CDR3aa: CASSSSGTTNTGELFF
CDR3nt: TGTGCCAGCAGCTCCAGCGGGACAACGAACACCGGGGAGCTGTTTTTT

j_gene: TRBJ2-1
v_gene: TRBV7-2
d_gene: TRBD2
abundance: NA
CDR3aa: CASSASGGNEQFF
CDR3nt: TGTGCCAGTTCGGCTAGCGGGGGGAATGAGCAGTTCTTC

j_gene: TRBJ2-6
v_gene: TRBV19
d_gene: NA
abundance: few
CDR3aa: CASSPQISGANVLTF
CDR3nt: TGTGCCAGTAGTCCCCAGATCTCTGGGGCCAACGTCCTGACTTTC

j_gene: TRBJ2-7
v_gene: TRBV10-3
d_gene: TRBD1
abundance: NA
CDR3aa: CAISEPTGPYEQYF
CDR3nt: TGTGCCATCAGTGAGCCGACAGGGCCCTACGAGCAGTACTTC

j_gene: TRBJ1-2
v_gene: TRBV29-1
d_gene: TRBD1
abundance: NA
CDR3aa: CSARQGGGYTF
CDR3nt: TGCAGCGCCAGGCAGGGGGGTGGCTACACCTTC

j_gene: TRBJ1-5
v_gene: TRBV18
d_gene: TRBD1
abundance: NA
CDR3aa: CASSEGQVNQPQHF
CDR3nt: TGTGCCAGCTCGGAAGGACAGGTCAATCAGCCCCAGCATTTT

j_gene: TRBJ2-1
v_gene: TRBV7-6
d_gene: NA
abundance: NA
CDR3aa: CASSSVAGDNEQFF
CDR3nt: TGTGCCAGCAGCTCGGTGGCCGGGGACAATGAGCAGTTCTTC

j_gene: TRBJ1-2
v_gene: TRBV3-1/TRBV3-2
d_gene: TRBD1
abundance: NA
CDR3aa: CASSSLRDRGPYGYTF
CDR3nt: TGTGCCAGCAGCTCCTTACGGGACAGGGGACCGTATGGCTACACCTTC

j_gene: TRBJ2-5
v_gene: TRBV5-1
d_gene: NA
abundance: NA
CDR3aa: CASSLRGGKETQYF
CDR3nt: TGCGCCAGCAGCTTGAGGGGGGGGAAAGAGACCCAGTACTTC

j_gene: TRBJ2-3
v_gene: TRBV6-2/TRBV6-3
d_gene: NA
abundance: NA
CDR3aa: CASSYREPVTDTQYF
CDR3nt: TGTGCCAGCAGTTACAGAGAGCCCGTCACAGATACGCAGTATTTT

j_gene: TRBJ2-7
v_gene: TRBV5-8
d_gene: TRBD1
abundance: NA
CDR3aa: CASSPRGGQGTGEQYF
CDR3nt: TGTGCCAGCAGCCCGAGAGGAGGACAGGGGACCGGGGAGCAGTACTTC

j_gene: TRBJ2-1
v_gene: TRBV23-1
d_gene: NA
abundance: NA
CDR3aa: CASSPLGGSRYNEQFF
CDR3nt: TGCGCCAGCAGCCCATTAGGGGGATCGAGATACAATGAGCAGTTCTTC

j_gene: TRBJ1-2
v_gene: TRBV18
d_gene: NA
abundance: NA
CDR3aa: CASSPERLRGYTF
CDR3nt: TGTGCCAGCTCACCAGAAAGACTCCGTGGCTACACCTTC

j_gene: TRBJ2-7
v_gene: TRBV2
d_gene: TRBD1
abundance: NA
CDR3aa: CASRRRLGQPDYEQYF
CDR3nt: TGTGCCAGCAGGCGACGGCTGGGACAGCCCGACTACGAGCAGTACTTC

j_gene: TRBJ1-2
v_gene: TRBV3-1/TRBV3-2
d_gene: NA
abundance: NA
CDR3aa: CASSHPLTTGYGYTF
CDR3nt: TGTGCCAGCAGCCATCCACTCACGACAGGCTATGGCTACACCTTC

j_gene: TRBJ1-2
v_gene: TRBV30
d_gene: NA
abundance: NA
CDR3aa: CAWSQNYGYTF
CDR3nt: TGTGCCTGGAGTCAGAACTATGGCTACACCTTC

j_gene: TRBJ2-3
v_gene: TRBV19
d_gene: NA
abundance: once
CDR3aa: CASSRTNRDTQYF
CDR3nt: TGTGCCAGTAGCCGGACTAATAGGGATACGCAGTATTTT

j_gene: TRBJ1-4
v_gene: TRBV6-5
d_gene: NA
abundance: NA
CDR3aa: CASIGTTGGRGKLFF
CDR3nt: TGTGCCAGCATAGGGACGACGGGAGGTCGAGGAAAACTGTTTTTT

j_gene: TRBJ1-1
v_gene: TRBV7-2
d_gene: NA
abundance: NA
CDR3aa: CASSQDRRAEAFF
CDR3nt: TGTGCCAGCAGCCAAGACAGGAGAGCTGAAGCTTTCTTT

j_gene: TRBJ1-2
v_gene: TRBV28
d_gene: TRBD1
abundance: NA
CDR3aa: CASSSGQGNYGYTF
CDR3nt: TGTGCCAGCAGCTCGGGACAGGGCAACTATGGCTACACCTTC

j_gene: TRBJ1-4
v_gene: TRBV28
d_gene: NA
abundance: NA
CDR3aa: CAIRDPTGSLSEKLFF
CDR3nt: TGTGCCATCCGAGACCCAACAGGGTCCTTAAGTGAAAAACTGTTTTTT

j_gene: TRBJ1-5
v_gene: TRBV27
d_gene: TRBD1
abundance: few
CDR3aa: CASRQGVDSNQPQHF
CDR3nt: TGTGCCAGCCGACAGGGGGTTGATAGCAATCAGCCCCAGCATTTT

j_gene: TRBJ2-5
v_gene: TRBV18
d_gene: NA
abundance: NA
CDR3aa: CASSPRSGFQETQYF
CDR3nt: TGTGCCAGCTCACCACGTTCCGGGTTCCAAGAGACCCAGTACTTC

j_gene: TRBJ1-1
v_gene: TRBV3-1/TRBV3-2
d_gene: NA
abundance: NA
CDR3aa: CASSHSTGMNTEAFF
CDR3nt: TGTGCCAGCAGCCACTCCACAGGCATGAACACTGAAGCTTTCTTT

j_gene: TRBJ1-2
v_gene: TRBV5-1
d_gene: TRBD1
abundance: NA
CDR3aa: CASRSGQEAQGYTF
CDR3nt: TGCGCCAGCAGGTCGGGACAGGAGGCTCAAGGCTACACCTTC

j_gene: TRBJ1-2
v_gene: TRBV2
d_gene: TRBD1
abundance: NA
CDR3aa: CASSDEGANYGYTF
CDR3nt: TGTGCCAGCAGTGATGAGGGGGCGAACTATGGCTACACCTTC